These T cell receptor beta chains were read from a single sample in a study of PD-1 blockade in classical Hodgkin lymphoma. Profiled with immunoSEQ multiplex PCR; TCRdb holds only in-frame clones, not every one. Here the sample spans roughly 94,000 clones, just over 90% being singletons. The sample was peripheral blood mononuclear cells (PBMCs), taken before the fourth cycle of nivolumab. All receptors derive from a human donor with classical Hodgkin lymphoma. Both conserved end residues are part of each CDR3. A D gene is named only where the DNA matches it firmly. Clone size appears in some rows only: once, few, many, or a class for an expanded clone.

>TRBJ1-2|TRBV6-5|NA|NA
TGTGCCAGCACCGACGAGGTTATCCGTGGCTACACCTTC
CASTDEVIRGYTF
>TRBJ1-3|TRBV7-2|NA|NA
TGTGCCAGCAGCTCAACAGTCTCTGGAAACACCATATATTTT
CASSSTVSGNTIYF
>TRBJ1-1|TRBV18|TRBD1|NA
TGTGCCAGCTCACCAGAGACAGGGGGCACTGAAGCTTTCTTT
CASSPETGGTEAFF
>TRBJ1-5|TRBV6-1|NA|NA
TGTGCCAGCAGTGAATTAGGGCAGCTTAGCAATCAGCCCCAGCATTTT
CASSELGQLSNQPQHF
>TRBJ2-3|TRBV19|NA|NA
TGTGCCAGTATTTCGCTAAGAGGGGGCACAGATACGCAGTATTTT
CASISLRGGTDTQYF
>TRBJ2-3|TRBV4-1|TRBD2|NA
TGCGCCAGCAGCCGGGGGGGTCCCAGTAGCACAGATACGCAGTATTTT
CASSRGGPSSTDTQYF
>TRBJ2-3|TRBV7-3|NA|NA
TGTGCCAGCAGTTATTTACAGTCGCCCAGAGATACGCAGTATTTT
CASSYLQSPRDTQYF
>TRBJ1-1|TRBV4-1|TRBD1|once
TGCGCCAGCAGCCACAGGCCCGAGGCAGGGGGCAGTACTGAAGCTTTCTTT
CASSHRPEAGGSTEAFF
>TRBJ2-7|TRBV7-2|NA|NA
TGTGCCAGCAGCCTGGCGGGTAACTACGAGCAGTACTTC
CASSLAGNYEQYF
>TRBJ1-1|TRBV5-1|NA|few
TGCGCCAGCAGCTTCGGGGAGGGGTGGAACACTGAAGCTTTCTTT
CASSFGEGWNTEAFF
>TRBJ2-1|TRBV6-5|TRBD1|NA
TGTGCCAGCAGACTTACAGGGGGAGCTGGCAATGAGCAGTTCTTC
CASRLTGGAGNEQFF